These T cell receptor beta chains were read from a single sample in a study of MAIT cells during Salmonella Paratyphi A infection. TCRdb processed the 5' RACE reads anew with MiXCR; each CDR3 protein has one entry. The table lists about 540 distinct CDR3 sequences, less than 40% of them singletons, with about 58% in the top ten. Sequences were derived from MAIT cells from blood, sampled at the last sampling point of the challenge study. All receptors derive from a person aged 18 to 75 who was deliberately infected with Salmonella Paratyphi A in a paratyphoid fever challenge study. Both conserved end residues are part of each CDR3. A D gene is named only where the DNA matches it firmly. Rows give clone size only sometimes, using once, few, many, or a class for an expanded clone.

>-|TRBJ2-1|TRBV20-1|-
CSARWRDNKQFF
TGCAGTGCTCGGTGGAGGGACAATAAGCAGTTCTTC
>-|TRBJ2-7|TRBV7-9|TRBD1
CASSSRGTYEQYF
TGTGCCAGCAGCTCCAGGGGGACCTACGAGCAGTACTTC
>large|TRBJ2-5|TRBV20-1|-
CSARDGGPGETQYF
TGCAGTGCTAGAGATGGGGGGCCAGGGGAGACCCAGTACTTC
>medium-sized|TRBJ2-5|TRBV24-1|TRBD2
CATADGLAGEVETQYF
TGTGCCACCGCAGACGGACTAGCGGGAGAGGTCGAGACCCAGTACTTC
>-|TRBJ2-1|TRBV7-9|-
CASSPKGGNEQFF
TGTGCCAGCAGCCCCAAGGGGGGCAATGAGCAGTTCTTC
>few|TRBJ1-1|TRBV5-1|-
CASSLVGAGTEAFF
TGCGCCAGCAGCTTGGTAGGGGCTGGGACTGAAGCTTTCTTT
>hyperexpanded|TRBJ2-7|TRBV20-1|TRBD2
CSAPLGPSGSYEQYF
TGCAGTGCTCCCCTCGGCCCTAGCGGGAGCTACGAGCAGTACTTC
>-|TRBJ2-1|TRBV19|-
CASSIDTQGPAGEQFF
TGTGCCAGTAGTATTGATACGCAGGGGCCAGCAGGGGAGCAGTTCTTC
>few|TRBJ1-1|TRBV29-1|TRBD1
CSAFYRGTEAFF
TGCAGCGCCTTTTACAGGGGCACTGAAGCTTTCTTT
>-|TRBJ1-4|TRBV7-2|TRBD1
CVSSPQGVTNEKLFF
TGTGTCAGCAGCCCCCAGGGGGTCACTAATGAAAAACTGTTTTTT
>-|TRBJ2-1|TRBV5-1|TRBD2
CASSLAGTSFYNEQFF
TGCGCCAGCAGCTTGGCCGGGACTAGCTTCTACAATGAGCAGTTCTTC